Listed below are T cell receptor beta chains from one sample, sequenced in a study of T cells in Graves' hyperthyroidism and ophthalmopathy. TCRdb analysed the multiplex PCR reads with MiXCR anew, one entry per CDR3 protein. The sample lists about 720,000 distinct CDR3 sequences; under 20% were seen once. Sequenced: blood. All receptors derive from a woman in her forties or fifties with Graves' hyperthyroidism that later progressed to Graves' ophthalmopathy. The CDR3 runs from the conserved cysteine through the conserved F or W. The D gene is left open where the match is weak. Only part of the rows carry a size: once, few, many, or a class if the clone is expanded.

V gene: TRBV5-1; D gene: NA; J gene: TRBJ2-1; clone size: many; CDR3 DNA: TGCGCCAGCAGCACCAGGACAGCCTACAATGAGCAGTTCTTC; CDR3 protein: CASSTRTAYNEQFF
V gene: TRBV9; D gene: NA; J gene: TRBJ2-2; clone size: NA; CDR3 DNA: TGTGCCAGCACAGGAGGGGGTGCTTACACCGGGGAGCTGTTTTTT; CDR3 protein: CASTGGGAYTGELFF
V gene: TRBV7-2; D gene: NA; J gene: TRBJ2-5; clone size: NA; CDR3 DNA: TGTGCCAGCAGTACCAAAGAGACCCAGTACTTC; CDR3 protein: CASSTKETQYF
V gene: TRBV30; D gene: NA; J gene: TRBJ1-5; clone size: many; CDR3 DNA: TGTGCCTGGAGTGTTCAGGGTGAAGGTCAGCCCCAGCATTTT; CDR3 protein: CAWSVQGEGQPQHF
V gene: TRBV11-2; D gene: NA; J gene: TRBJ2-2; clone size: NA; CDR3 DNA: TGTGCCAGCAGCCCCATCCTGCACGGGGGGGAGCTGTTTTTT; CDR3 protein: CASSPILHGGELFF
V gene: TRBV7-9; D gene: NA; J gene: TRBJ2-2; clone size: NA; CDR3 DNA: TGTGCCAGCAGCTTTGTTGCCAGGGGGGCCGGGGAGCTGTTTTTT; CDR3 protein: CASSFVARGAGELFF
V gene: TRBV7-6; D gene: NA; J gene: TRBJ2-7; clone size: many; CDR3 DNA: TGTGCCAGCAGCCTCGCGAGGGGACTTTCCTACGAGCAGTACTTC; CDR3 protein: CASSLARGLSYEQYF
V gene: TRBV24-1; D gene: TRBD1; J gene: TRBJ2-7; clone size: NA; CDR3 DNA: TGTGCCACCAGTGATTTAGAGGGGGCGTGCGAGCAGTACTTC; CDR3 protein: CATSDLEGACEQYF
V gene: TRBV20-1; D gene: NA; J gene: TRBJ2-5; clone size: few; CDR3 DNA: TGCAGTGCTAGTGTCCCAGGCGGTGAGACCCAGTACTTC; CDR3 protein: CSASVPGGETQYF
V gene: TRBV20-1; D gene: NA; J gene: TRBJ2-1; clone size: many; CDR3 DNA: TGCAGTGCTTTTTGGGTGGCCAGAAACAATGAGCAGTTCTTC; CDR3 protein: CSAFWVARNNEQFF
V gene: TRBV7-8; D gene: TRBD1; J gene: TRBJ2-5; clone size: many; CDR3 DNA: TGTGCCAGCAGCTTAACGGGACAGGTCGAGACCCAGTACTTC; CDR3 protein: CASSLTGQVETQYF
V gene: TRBV20-1; D gene: TRBD1; J gene: TRBJ1-4; clone size: NA; CDR3 DNA: TGCAGTGCTGGGGGACAGTGGGTTAATGAAAAACTGTTTTTT; CDR3 protein: CSAGGQWVNEKLFF
V gene: TRBV30; D gene: TRBD2; J gene: TRBJ2-1; clone size: many; CDR3 DNA: TGTGCCTGGACCAAACTAGCGGGGGGATACAATGAGCAGTTCTTC; CDR3 protein: CAWTKLAGGYNEQFF
V gene: TRBV20-1; D gene: NA; J gene: TRBJ1-2; clone size: many; CDR3 DNA: TGCAGTGCTAGAGGCGTAGGGGCGAGTGGCTATGGCTACACCTTC; CDR3 protein: CSARGVGASGYGYTF
V gene: TRBV5-8; D gene: TRBD1; J gene: TRBJ1-1; clone size: many; CDR3 DNA: TGTGCCAGCAGCAGACAGGGACTGAACACTGAAGCTTTCTTT; CDR3 protein: CASSRQGLNTEAFF
V gene: TRBV12-3/TRBV12-4; D gene: NA; J gene: TRBJ1-1; clone size: NA; CDR3 DNA: TGTGCCAGCAGGAGGGCCACGACGAGCACTGAAGCTTTCTTT; CDR3 protein: CASRRATTSTEAFF
V gene: TRBV6-5; D gene: NA; J gene: TRBJ1-1; clone size: few; CDR3 DNA: TGTGCCAGCAGTTACGAGCGGGGGAGGCTCACTGAAGCTTTCTTT; CDR3 protein: CASSYERGRLTEAFF
V gene: TRBV29-1; D gene: TRBD1; J gene: TRBJ2-1; clone size: NA; CDR3 DNA: TGCAGCGTTGAAGGGACAGGGACCAATGAGCAGTTCTTC; CDR3 protein: CSVEGTGTNEQFF
V gene: TRBV7-7; D gene: NA; J gene: TRBJ2-5; clone size: NA; CDR3 DNA: TGTGCTAGCAGCTTAGCTTCGACTGGGAGTCGGGAGACCCAGTACTTC; CDR3 protein: CASSLASTGSRETQYF
V gene: TRBV3-1; D gene: NA; J gene: TRBJ2-7; clone size: once; CDR3 DNA: TGTGCCAGCAGCCAGGGGACGCGGATCGAGCAGTACTTC; CDR3 protein: CASSQGTRIEQYF
V gene: TRBV6-2/TRBV6-3; D gene: TRBD1; J gene: TRBJ2-7; clone size: NA; CDR3 DNA: TGTGCCAGCGGGTTAGCCGGGACAGGGGTTCTCGAGCAGTACTTC; CDR3 protein: CASGLAGTGVLEQYF
V gene: TRBV20-1; D gene: TRBD2; J gene: TRBJ2-1; clone size: many; CDR3 DNA: TGCAGTGCTACCAGACTAGCGGGGATATCCTACAATGAGCAGTTCTTC; CDR3 protein: CSATRLAGISYNEQFF
V gene: TRBV9; D gene: TRBD1; J gene: TRBJ1-1; clone size: many; CDR3 DNA: TGTGCCAGCAGCGCAAATCTGGGACAGGTCGGGGAAGCTTTCTTT; CDR3 protein: CASSANLGQVGEAFF
V gene: TRBV30; D gene: NA; J gene: TRBJ1-2; clone size: few; CDR3 DNA: TGTGCCTGGACGAGGGACGGCGACTATGGCTACACCTTC; CDR3 protein: CAWTRDGDYGYTF
V gene: TRBV11-2; D gene: NA; J gene: TRBJ1-1; clone size: many; CDR3 DNA: TGTGCCAGCAGCCCCAAGGGCCCAGGCACTGAAGCTTTCTTT; CDR3 protein: CASSPKGPGTEAFF
V gene: TRBV6-5; D gene: NA; J gene: TRBJ1-4; clone size: NA; CDR3 DNA: TGTGCCAGCAGTTACACCTACAGGGAGGGGGATGCAACTAATGAAAAACTGTTTTTT; CDR3 protein: CASSYTYREGDATNEKLFF
V gene: TRBV5-6; D gene: TRBD1; J gene: TRBJ1-2; clone size: few; CDR3 DNA: TGTGCCAGCAGCATGGGACAGGCGCGCCCCGCCTATGGCTACACCTTC; CDR3 protein: CASSMGQARPAYGYTF
V gene: TRBV30; D gene: NA; J gene: TRBJ1-2; clone size: many; CDR3 DNA: TGTGCCGAACAGTCCTATGGCTACACCTTC; CDR3 protein: CAEQSYGYTF
V gene: TRBV20-1; D gene: TRBD1; J gene: TRBJ1-2; clone size: many; CDR3 DNA: TGCAGTGCTTGGGGGTCGGACAGGGCCTATGGCTACACCTTC; CDR3 protein: CSAWGSDRAYGYTF
V gene: TRBV6-1; D gene: TRBD1; J gene: TRBJ1-2; clone size: many; CDR3 DNA: TGTGCCAGCAGTAGGGGACAGAGAGCTAACTATGGCTACACCTTC; CDR3 protein: CASSRGQRANYGYTF
V gene: TRBV11-2; D gene: NA; J gene: TRBJ2-3; clone size: many; CDR3 DNA: TGTGCCAGCAGCCCAGTGACTGCAGGAGGCACAGATACGCAGTATTTT; CDR3 protein: CASSPVTAGGTDTQYF
V gene: TRBV20-1; D gene: NA; J gene: TRBJ2-7; clone size: few; CDR3 DNA: TGCAGTGGGGGTGGCGGGGACTCCTACGAGCAGTACTTC; CDR3 protein: CSGGGGDSYEQYF
V gene: TRBV7-9; D gene: TRBD1; J gene: TRBJ2-7; clone size: many; CDR3 DNA: TGTGCCAGCAGCATAACCCTGGGGCAGGGGGCCCACGAGCAGTACTTC; CDR3 protein: CASSITLGQGAHEQYF
V gene: TRBV27; D gene: NA; J gene: TRBJ2-7; clone size: many; CDR3 DNA: TGTGCCAGCAGTACACTCCGGGGGGCCCCCGGGGACGAGCAGTACTTC; CDR3 protein: CASSTLRGAPGDEQYF
V gene: TRBV2; D gene: TRBD2; J gene: TRBJ2-3; clone size: many; CDR3 DNA: TGTGCCAGCATGGGGAGGGCGATAGATACGCAGTATTTT; CDR3 protein: CASMGRAIDTQYF
V gene: TRBV3-1; D gene: NA; J gene: TRBJ2-5; clone size: few; CDR3 DNA: TGTGCCAGCAGCCAAGATCCGGGCAGGGGTCCGCAAAAGACCCAGTACTTC; CDR3 protein: CASSQDPGRGPQKTQYF
V gene: TRBV20-1; D gene: NA; J gene: TRBJ2-5; clone size: few; CDR3 DNA: TGCAGTGCTCCCGATGGGACTCACCAACAAGAGACCCAGTACTTC; CDR3 protein: CSAPDGTHQQETQYF
V gene: TRBV5-4; D gene: TRBD1; J gene: TRBJ2-1; clone size: few; CDR3 DNA: TGTGCCAGCAGCGGGGACAGGGGTGGGTACAATGAGCAGTTCTTC; CDR3 protein: CASSGDRGGYNEQFF
V gene: TRBV6-5; D gene: TRBD1; J gene: TRBJ2-2; clone size: NA; CDR3 DNA: TGTGCCAGCAGTTACCTGACAGGGGGCGCGTCTAACACCGGGGAGCTGTTTTTT; CDR3 protein: CASSYLTGGASNTGELFF
V gene: TRBV20-1; D gene: TRBD2; J gene: TRBJ2-1; clone size: many; CDR3 DNA: TGCAGTGCTAGAGATTTAGCGGGGGGTAACATTGAGCAGTTCTTC; CDR3 protein: CSARDLAGGNIEQFF
V gene: TRBV9; D gene: NA; J gene: TRBJ2-2; clone size: few; CDR3 DNA: TGTGCCAGCAGCCCCAGCGGACGGGGGAACACCGGGGAGCTGTTTTTT; CDR3 protein: CASSPSGRGNTGELFF
V gene: TRBV19; D gene: NA; J gene: TRBJ1-1; clone size: few; CDR3 DNA: TGTGCCAGTAGTGAGGCCCGGTGGTTGAGTGAAGCTTTCTTT; CDR3 protein: CASSEARWLSEAFF
V gene: TRBV2; D gene: TRBD2; J gene: TRBJ2-7; clone size: many; CDR3 DNA: TGTGCCAGCAGTGATCTCGGGGGGGCCACGGTCCAGCAGTACTTC; CDR3 protein: CASSDLGGATVQQYF
V gene: TRBV9; D gene: NA; J gene: TRBJ2-2; clone size: NA; CDR3 DNA: TGTGCCAGCAGCGTACCAATTGCGGGGCCTAACACCGGGGAGCTGTTTTTT; CDR3 protein: CASSVPIAGPNTGELFF
V gene: TRBV5-6; D gene: TRBD1; J gene: TRBJ1-2; clone size: few; CDR3 DNA: TGTGCCAGCACCCGATCGCAGACAGGGATGATCTATGGCTACACCTTC; CDR3 protein: CASTRSQTGMIYGYTF
V gene: TRBV5-4; D gene: NA; J gene: TRBJ1-2; clone size: few; CDR3 DNA: TGTGCCAGCAGCCAAGAGAGGGGGGGTGGCTACACCTTC; CDR3 protein: CASSQERGGGYTF
V gene: TRBV27; D gene: NA; J gene: TRBJ1-5; clone size: many; CDR3 DNA: TGTGCCAGCAGTTTTTCCAGGGGCGGACAGCCCCAGCATTTT; CDR3 protein: CASSFSRGGQPQHF
V gene: TRBV11-2; D gene: NA; J gene: TRBJ2-5; clone size: NA; CDR3 DNA: TGTGCCAGCACCTTATCCAGGGAGACCCAGTACTTC; CDR3 protein: CASTLSRETQYF
V gene: TRBV5-1; D gene: NA; J gene: TRBJ1-1; clone size: NA; CDR3 DNA: TGCGCCAGCAGCGCAAAGGTGGGGATTGGGGGTGAAAACACTGAAGCTTTCTTT; CDR3 protein: CASSAKVGIGGENTEAFF
V gene: TRBV30; D gene: NA; J gene: TRBJ1-2; clone size: once; CDR3 DNA: TGTGCCTGGAGTGGGGGTTCTGGCTACACCTTC; CDR3 protein: CAWSGGSGYTF
V gene: TRBV9; D gene: TRBD2; J gene: TRBJ2-1; clone size: few; CDR3 DNA: TGTGCCAGCAGCGTAGTGCAGGGAGGGGACAATGAGCAGTTCTTC; CDR3 protein: CASSVVQGGDNEQFF